Shown below are 13 T cell receptor beta chains from a single sample sequenced in a study of beta chain features in type 1 diabetes. Broader study findings: All four CD4+ subsets from Type 1 diabetes patients carried moderately but significantly shorter TCRB CDR3s.

No cognate antigen is known for these TCRs. Every bit of the isolated RNA underwent reverse transcription, so sequencing read expressed TCRB transcripts. Only in-frame clones appear in the TCRdb table, and some are missing; sequencing was by immunoSEQ multiplex PCR. The sample contains over 650,000 clones, over 13% of which appear only once. Sequences were obtained from naive CD4+ T cells from blood. Receptors originate from a man between 18 and 35 years old with type 1 diabetes.

The chain recombines TRBV9 with TRBJ2-5, with a weak D call TRBD2 (5 bases). This CDR3 spans 16 amino acids. From germline, CDR1 is SGDLS and CDR2 YYNGEE. V lost 0 bases to trimming and J lost 2 bases, with 14 bases between them. The CDR3, as DNA: TGTGCCAGCAGCGTAGCACCTAGATTAGCGCAAGAGACCCAGTACTTC. Translation: CASSVAPRLAQETQYF.

The chain couples TRBV28 to TRBJ2-6; D possibly corresponds to TRBD2 (6 bases). V was pared by 11 bases and J by 0 bases, with 14 bases between. CDR3 size: 15 residues. Germline V lookup: CDR1 MDHEN, CDR2 SYDVKM. The CDR3 DNA follows: TGTGCCGGGAGCGGGTCCAACTCTGGGGCCAACGTCCTGACTTTC. Translation gives CAGSGSNSGANVLTF.

This clone was counted only a few times. The rearrangement uses TRBV6-5 and TRBJ2-7; D is uncertain. Germline loops: CDR1 MNHEY, CDR2 SVGAGI. Trimming pared 0 bases from V and 2 bases from J, leaving 11 bases between. The CDR3 is made up of 15 amino acids. CDR3 region: CASSYSTASTYEQYF. The CDR3 nucleotides are TGTGCCAGCAGTTACTCAACCGCCTCAACCTACGAGCAGTACTTC.

A few counts support this clone. The sample carries other DNA sequences with the same CDR3. The chain is built from TRBV30 and TRBJ2-5; TRBD1 matches 8 bases. With 4 bases clipped from V and 2 bases from J, the junction kept 3 bases outside the gene matches. CDR1 is GTSNPN and CDR2 is SVGIG in the germline V gene (reference sequence). The CDR3 totals 13 residues. CDR3 region: CAWTRQGQETQYF. CDR3 nucleotides: TGTGCCTGGACGAGACAGGGGCAAGAGACCCAGTACTTC.

This clone occurred a few times. This sequence joins TRBV4-2 and TRBJ2-6; 9 nucleotides match TRBD1. This CDR3 has 19 amino acids. Germline V gives CDR1 LGHNA, CDR2 YNFKEQ. J was trimmed by 4 bases and V by 2 bases; bases with no gene match: 12. The CDR3 sequence is CASSQQFPGQGTGANVLTF. In DNA, the CDR3 is TGTGCCAGCAGCCAACAATTCCCGGGACAGGGTACCGGGGCCAACGTCCTGACTTTC.

The chain has TRBV5-6 and TRBJ2-3; unclear D gene. Trimming took 2 bases from V and 2 from J, leaving 12 bases between them. Per the germline V gene, CDR1 is SGHDT and CDR2 is YYEEEE. This CDR3 is built from 15 residues. The CDR3 sequence is CASSFDIFNTDTQYF. CDR3 in DNA: TGTGCCAGCAGCTTCGACATATTCAACACAGATACGCAGTATTTT.

In regard to this clone: Other DNA variants within this sample encode the same CDR3. The chain carries TRBV18 and TRBJ2-7, with 7 positions matching TRBD1. The J segment lost 1 base and the V segment lost 6 bases, leaving 6 bases of the junction unmatched. Germline CDR1 and CDR2: KGHSH and LQKENI. CDR3 length: 14 residues. The CDR3 bases are TGTGCCAGCTCCCTCGACAGGGCGTCCTACGAGCAGTACTTC. Protein sequence: CASSLDRASYEQYF.

Points on this clone: In the same sample, other DNA sequences code for this CDR3. The rearrangement joins TRBV18 to TRBJ2-1, with 7 bases fitting TRBD2. The CDR3 consists of 13 residues. Germline V gene data show CDR1 as KGHSH and CDR2 as LQKENI. The trim removed 3 bases at V and 7 bases at J, leaving 3 bases unmatched. This CDR3 is CASSPGGVNEQFF. The CDR3 DNA is TGTGCCAGCTCACCGGGAGGGGTGAATGAGCAGTTCTTC.

This rearrangement joins TRBV7-3 to TRBJ2-3; D call uncertain. The CDR3 spans 15 residues. The V and J ends lost 3 bases and 7 bases respectively, with 17 bases between them. CDR1 SGHTA and CDR2 FQGTGA come from the germline V gene. The CDR3 DNA sequence: TGTGCCAGCAGCTTCGATGCCCCCTCCTCCCATACGCAGTATTTT. It is translated as CASSFDAPSSHTQYF.

The chain links TRBV5-1 to TRBJ1-3; D not certain. V dropped 4 bases and J dropped 0 bases, with 14 bases sitting between them. Per the germline V gene, CDR1 is SGHRS and CDR2 is YFSETQ. The CDR3 contains 16 residues. CDR3 sequence: CASSPRAESSGNTIYF. As DNA, the CDR3 is TGCGCCAGCAGCCCTCGGGCCGAGAGCTCTGGAAACACCATATATTTT.

The chain employs TRBV6-6 and TRBJ2-7; 11 nucleotides line up with TRBD2. The CDR3 is made up of 13 amino acids. The germline gives CDR1 MNHNY, CDR2 SVGAGI (reference sequence). With 11 bases clipped from V and 5 bases from J, the junction kept 8 bases outside the gene matches. CDR3 sequence reads: CAARLAGSNEQYF. CDR3 sequence (DNA): TGTGCCGCCCGACTAGCGGGATCGAACGAGCAGTACTTC.

A few counts support this clone. The chain joins TRBV7-2 to TRBJ1-5; D remains unclear. Germline V gene lookup returns CDR1 SGHTA and CDR2 FQGNSA. This CDR3 comprises 13 residues. V gave up 5 bases and J gave up 6 bases, with 11 bases separating them. As DNA, the CDR3 is TGTGCCAGCAGCCCGGAGACGCGTCAGCCCCAGCATTTT. This codes for CASSPETRQPQHF.

CDR3 protein: CASSLPPTGEDTQYF. The DNA of the CDR3 is TGTGCCAGCAGCTTGCCACCCACAGGGGAGGATACGCAGTATTTT. The chain couples TRBV5-5 to TRBJ2-3; TRBD1 matches at 7 bases. V dropped 1 base and J dropped 6; count of bases not matched to a gene: 8. Germline V gene sequence: CDR1 SGHKS, CDR2 YYEKEE (reference sequence). There are 15 residues in the CDR3.